The rows below give T cell receptor beta chains drawn from one sample of a study of T cells in Graves' hyperthyroidism and ophthalmopathy. TCRdb re-called the multiplex PCR reads with MiXCR, one entry per CDR3 protein. This table has 600,000 to 700,000 distinct CDR3 sequences, just under 45% appearing once. The sample consisted of peripheral blood or thyroid tissue (not recorded which). The receptors here all came from an adult man with Graves' disease, either hyperthyroidism or ophthalmopathy (not recorded which). Each CDR3 is given with its conserved first and last residue. A D gene is named only where the DNA matches it firmly. Not every row has a clone size; where given, it reads once, few, many or a size class.

d_gene,j_gene,abundance,v_gene,CDR3nt,CDR3aa
TRBD1,TRBJ1-1,few,TRBV7-9,TGTGCCAGCAGCTTAGACAGGGGGCGACCTTTGAACACTGAAGCTTTCTTT,CASSLDRGRPLNTEAFF
TRBD2,TRBJ2-7,NA,TRBV20-1,TGCAGTGCTAGAGGGGAACTAGCCGGGAGGGCCTACGAGCAGTGCTTC,CSARGELAGRAYEQCF
NA,TRBJ2-5,many,TRBV2,TGTGCCAACGGACAGTACCAAGAGACCCAGTACTTC,CANGQYQETQYF
TRBD2,TRBJ2-2,few,TRBV7-9,TGTGCCAGCAGCTCGGTTAGCGGGGACGCGAACACCGGGGAGCTGTTTTTT,CASSSVSGDANTGELFF
NA,TRBJ1-6,NA,TRBV7-3,TGTGCCAGCAGCCGACGGGCGGATAATTCACCCCTCCACTTT,CASSRRADNSPLHF
TRBD1,TRBJ1-6,many,TRBV29-1,TGCAGCGCGAGGACAGGCGACTATAATTCACCCCTCCACTTT,CSARTGDYNSPLHF
NA,TRBJ1-1,few,TRBV13,TGTGCCAGCAGCTTGTCAGGGTATGGGGCTGAAGCTTTCTTT,CASSLSGYGAEAFF
TRBD1,TRBJ1-6,NA,TRBV7-9,TGTGCCAGCAGTCCAACAGGGACAGTCGGTTCACCCCTCCACTTT,CASSPTGTVGSPLHF
NA,TRBJ1-5,NA,TRBV20-1,TGCAGTGCTAGCCGAGTAGACGATAGCAATCAGCCCCAGCATTTT,CSASRVDDSNQPQHF
NA,TRBJ2-5,NA,TRBV2,TGTGCCAGCAGTGAATTGGGAAAGAGGGGAGAGACCCAGTACTTC,CASSELGKRGETQYF
NA,TRBJ1-5,NA,TRBV7-2,TGTGCCAGCAGCTTAACGCAGGGGTATCAGCCCCAGCATTTT,CASSLTQGYQPQHF
NA,TRBJ1-4,many,TRBV7-8,TGTGCCAGCAGCTTAGTCGGGACCAACAATGAAAAACTGTTTTTT,CASSLVGTNNEKLFF
NA,TRBJ2-3,NA,TRBV5-1,TGCGCCAGCAGACTCCAAACGGATACGCAGTATTTT,CASRLQTDTQYF
NA,TRBJ1-6,few,TRBV20-1,TGCAGTGCTCCGCAGAGCTATAATTCACCCCTCCACTTT,CSAPQSYNSPLHF
TRBD2,TRBJ2-3,NA,TRBV2,TGTGCCAGCAGTTTAAGACTAGCCGCAGATACGCAGTATTTT,CASSLRLAADTQYF
NA,TRBJ1-6,NA,TRBV10-3,TGTGCCATCAGTGAGTCCCCGACAGGAAACAATAATTCACCCCTCCACTTT,CAISESPTGNNNSPLHF
TRBD1,TRBJ2-5,NA,TRBV19,TGTGCCACTGCACAGGGGGCCGTAGAGACCCAGTACTTC,CATAQGAVETQYF
NA,TRBJ1-2,NA,TRBV29-1,TGCAGCGGATCCATAGAGGCTAACTATGGCTACACCTTC,CSGSIEANYGYTF
TRBD2,TRBJ2-5,few,TRBV20-1,TGCAGTGCTAGAGATCCTAGCGGGGGATACCAAGAGACCCAGTACTTC,CSARDPSGGYQETQYF
TRBD1,TRBJ2-7,NA,TRBV10-3,TGTGCCATCAGAAGGGACAGCTCCTACGAGCAGTACTTC,CAIRRDSSYEQYF
TRBD1,TRBJ1-6,NA,TRBV7-9,TGTGCCAGCAGCTTCCGGGACAGGGGGGACTATAATTCACCCCTCCACTTT,CASSFRDRGDYNSPLHF
NA,TRBJ2-7,many,TRBV6-5,TGTGCCAGCAGGGGGGGATACACCGTCTACGAGCAGTACTTC,CASRGGYTVYEQYF
NA,TRBJ2-7,NA,TRBV20-1,TGCGGTGCTCAGGACACTTACTACGAGCAGTACTTC,CGAQDTYYEQYF
TRBD1,TRBJ1-2,NA,TRBV29-1,TGCAGCGTTAGGGACAGGGGGTCTCATGGCTACACCTTC,CSVRDRGSHGYTF
NA,TRBJ1-1,many,TRBV7-9,TGTGCCAGCAGCCAAGGGGGGGTGAACACTGAAGCTTTCTTT,CASSQGGVNTEAFF
TRBD1,TRBJ1-1,many,TRBV2,TGTGCCAGCAGGGACAGGGACACTGAAGCTTTCTTT,CASRDRDTEAFF
TRBD1,TRBJ1-2,NA,TRBV10-3,TGTGCCATCGGACAGGGGGGCCCGGGACTTCATGGCTACACCTTC,CAIGQGGPGLHGYTF
NA,TRBJ1-1,many,TRBV12-3/TRBV12-4,TGTGCCAGCAGTTTACCTGGGATGAACACTGAAGCTTTCTTT,CASSLPGMNTEAFF
NA,TRBJ2-1,NA,TRBV5-1,TGCGCCAGCAGCTTGCTTGGGGATGAGCAGTTCTTC,CASSLLGDEQFF
NA,TRBJ1-1,many,TRBV9,TGTGCCAGCAGCGTAGGAGCCCAGAACACTGAAGCTTTCTTT,CASSVGAQNTEAFF
TRBD1,TRBJ1-2,NA,TRBV7-9,TGTGCCAGCAGCCCGACAGGGCCAACCTATGGCTACACCTTC,CASSPTGPTYGYTF
NA,TRBJ1-2,many,TRBV7-9,TGTGCCAGCAGCTTAGCGCCAGGCTATGGCTACACCTTC,CASSLAPGYGYTF
NA,TRBJ1-2,few,TRBV9,TGTGCCAGCAGCGTCGACAGACGCTCCCGAGGCTATGGCTACACCTTC,CASSVDRRSRGYGYTF
NA,TRBJ2-2,few,TRBV7-9,TGTGCCAGCAGCCAAACGCACGGGAGTTTCGGGGAGCTGTTTTTT,CASSQTHGSFGELFF
NA,TRBJ2-7,many,TRBV2,TGTGCCAGCAGTGGTGGACTGTCCTACGAGCAGTACTTC,CASSGGLSYEQYF
NA,TRBJ1-3,few,TRBV12-3/TRBV12-4,TGTGCCAGCAGCCTCTACCTCGGGGGAGAAGCTGGAAACACCATATATTTT,CASSLYLGGEAGNTIYF
NA,TRBJ1-5,few,TRBV5-6,TGTGCCAGCAGCTTGGCCGGGGGGCCTCAGCCCCAGCATTTT,CASSLAGGPQPQHF
NA,TRBJ1-3,NA,TRBV15,TGTGCCACCAGGTTACGCGGGGATCTGGAAACACCATATTTT,CATRLRGDLETPYF
NA,TRBJ1-2,many,TRBV7-2,TGTGCCAGCAGCTTCGACATAGCCCCAGATGGCTACACCTTC,CASSFDIAPDGYTF
NA,TRBJ1-1,few,TRBV6-2/TRBV6-3,TGTGCCAGCAGTTTTAAACAGAACACTGAAGCTTTCTTT,CASSFKQNTEAFF
NA,TRBJ2-2,NA,TRBV20-1,TGCAGTGCTAGAGACCCCAGAAGCGGGGAGCTGTTTTTT,CSARDPRSGELFF
NA,TRBJ2-7,NA,TRBV20-1,TGCAGTGCTAGAGATGGTGGGGGGAAGTACGAGCAGTACTTC,CSARDGGGKYEQYF
NA,TRBJ1-2,NA,TRBV29-1,TGCAGCAAGGACACCTATGGCTACACCTTC,CSKDTYGYTF
NA,TRBJ1-2,few,TRBV11-3,TGTGCCAGCAGTGTTCAGGGGCTACCTAACTATGGCTACACCTTC,CASSVQGLPNYGYTF
NA,TRBJ1-6,many,TRBV9,TGTGCCAGCAGCGTAGTCGGGGGGAAGGATTCACCCCTCCACTTT,CASSVVGGKDSPLHF
NA,TRBJ2-5,many,TRBV20-1,TGCAGTGCTATGGGCGAGGACATCAGGGTACGGGAGACCCAGTACTTC,CSAMGEDIRVRETQYF
NA,TRBJ2-7,NA,TRBV7-9,TGTGCCATCAGTTACTCGTGGGACAAGAGCTACGAGCAGTACTTC,CAISYSWDKSYEQYF
NA,TRBJ1-1,many,TRBV7-7,TGTGCTAGCAGTCGTCAGGAGGACACTGAAGCTTTCTTT,CASSRQEDTEAFF
NA,TRBJ1-4,NA,TRBV25-1,TGTGCCAGCAGTCGCCTTGCGGGACACCAAACGGAAAAACTGTTTTTT,CASSRLAGHQTEKLFF
NA,TRBJ1-2,many,TRBV2,TGTGCCAGCAGTGAAGCGCTTCTACGGTCAAATGGCTACACCTTC,CASSEALLRSNGYTF
NA,TRBJ1-3,few,TRBV25-1,TGTGCCAGCAGCTTGGAAGTGGGGAGCTCTGGAAACACCATATATTTT,CASSLEVGSSGNTIYF
TRBD1,TRBJ1-1,NA,TRBV20-1,TGCAGTGCTGTGACAGGGGGTTTCGAAGCTTTCTTT,CSAVTGGFEAFF
NA,TRBJ2-7,few,TRBV12-3/TRBV12-4,TGTGCCAGCAGTTTCGCTCCCCGATACGAGCAGTACTTC,CASSFAPRYEQYF
TRBD2,TRBJ2-5,few,TRBV29-1,TGCAGCGTTGAGGGAGGGGCCCAAGAGACCCAGTACTTC,CSVEGGAQETQYF
NA,TRBJ1-1,NA,TRBV6-1,TGTGCCAGCAGTTACACCTTAGGACAAGCGAACACTGAAGCTTTCTTT,CASSYTLGQANTEAFF
NA,TRBJ1-2,many,TRBV7-9,TGCGCCAGCAGCTTGGAAGGGGCGGGCTATGGCTACACCTTC,CASSLEGAGYGYTF
TRBD1,TRBJ2-7,few,TRBV5-1,TGTGCCAGCACCCCTTCCGGCCAGGGGGCGAGCTACGAGCAGTACTTC,CASTPSGQGASYEQYF